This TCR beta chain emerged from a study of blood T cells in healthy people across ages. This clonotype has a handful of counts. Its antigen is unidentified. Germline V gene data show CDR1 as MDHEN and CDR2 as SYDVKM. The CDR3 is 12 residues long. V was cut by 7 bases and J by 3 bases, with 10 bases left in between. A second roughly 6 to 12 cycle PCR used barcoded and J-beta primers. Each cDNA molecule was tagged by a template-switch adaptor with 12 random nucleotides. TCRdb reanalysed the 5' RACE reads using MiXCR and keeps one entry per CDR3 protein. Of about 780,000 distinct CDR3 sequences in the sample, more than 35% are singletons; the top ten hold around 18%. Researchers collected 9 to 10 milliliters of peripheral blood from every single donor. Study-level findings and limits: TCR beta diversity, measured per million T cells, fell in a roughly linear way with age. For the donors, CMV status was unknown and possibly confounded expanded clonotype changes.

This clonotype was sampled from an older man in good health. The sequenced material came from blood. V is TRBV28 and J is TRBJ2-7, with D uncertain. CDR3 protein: CASTKNYYEQYF. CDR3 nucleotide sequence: TGTGCCAGCACAAAAAACTACTACGAGCAGTACTTC.